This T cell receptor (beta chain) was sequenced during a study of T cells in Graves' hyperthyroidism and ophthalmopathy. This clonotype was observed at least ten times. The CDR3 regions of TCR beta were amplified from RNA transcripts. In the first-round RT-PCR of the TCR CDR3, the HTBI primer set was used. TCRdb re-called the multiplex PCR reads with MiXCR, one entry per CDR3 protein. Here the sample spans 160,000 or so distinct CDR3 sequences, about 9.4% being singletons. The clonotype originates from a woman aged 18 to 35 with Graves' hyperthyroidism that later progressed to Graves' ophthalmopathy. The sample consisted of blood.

CDR3 nucleotides: TGTGCCAGCAGTTGGACAGGGAGGGAATACAATGAGCAGTTCTTC. It yields the protein CASSWTGREYNEQFF. The V gene is TRBV6-1, the J gene TRBJ2-1, with a possible D match to TRBD1 (8 bases). Between the trimmed V and J ends, which lost 5 bases and 4 bases, there was a span of 15 bases. The germline V gene has CDR1 MNHNS and CDR2 SASEGT. The CDR3 extends over 15 amino acids.